This T cell receptor beta chain was sequenced in a study of shared T cell receptors in the human thymus. The CDR3 is 17 amino acids. V lost 0 bases and J lost 4; bases outside the gene matches: 6. From germline, CDR1 is LGHNA and CDR2 YNFKEQ. Generated by immunoSEQ multiplex PCR, the TCRdb table keeps only in-frame clones and is missing some. The sample holds roughly 560,000 clones, roughly 74% seen once. These data also formed part of another study, on human thymus T cells. From that second work: Donors were healthy Finnish babies undergoing corrective operations for congenital heart defects. The study used thymus tissue resected during corrective heart surgery. It looked as if thymic and blood repertoires used V and J genes in a biased way. Related research reported highly overlapping thymic repertoires among unrelated individuals.

V is TRBV4-2 and J is TRBJ2-1; 10 positions agree with TRBD2. The sequencing sample was made of thymocytes. The sequence derives from a boy younger than two with a congenital heart defect. The CDR3 DNA is TGTGCCAGCAGCCAAGATCGCCGACTAGCGGGTTACAATGAGCAGTTCTTC. It translates to CASSQDRRLAGYNEQFF.